The entry that follows covers one T cell receptor (beta chain) sequence. Its antigen is not known. This sample stems from a study of early T cells in non-severe SARS-CoV-2 infection. The wider study: RNA in bulk from unsorted whole blood was sequenced, and chains were unpaired.

Regarding the study as a whole: Anti-spike CD8 specificities were favored by VDJdb matching, whose results missed private and CD4 specificities.

Trimming took off 2 bases at V and 4 bases at J, with 11 bases between the two ends. The CDR3 is 14 residues long. Individual cDNA molecules each received unique molecular identifiers attached to them. Each CDR3 protein is one row after TCRdb ran MiXCR on the 5' RACE reads. The table shows some 57,000 distinct CDR3 sequences, with around 12% occurring only once. The receptor was isolated from an adult who was a healthcare worker with PCR-confirmed SARS-CoV-2 infection or an uninfected control (not recorded which). Specimen: whole blood. The chain couples TRBV12-3 or TRBV12-4 to TRBJ1-1; D not resolved. The CDR3 DNA reads as TGTGCCAGCAGTTTATCCCGGGCGGTCACTGAAGCTTTCTTT. It specifies CASSLSRAVTEAFF.